This is a list of T cell receptor beta chains from one sample in a study of beta chain features in type 1 diabetes. Libraries were prepared by immunoSEQ multiplex PCR; TCRdb keeps only in-frame clonotypes and omits some of them. Here the sample spans about 240,000 clones, 27% being singletons. The sequencing input was central memory CD4+ T cells from blood. The receptors here all came from a man aged 30-40 years in good health. CDR3s include the opening cysteine and the closing phenylalanine or tryptophan. The D gene is left open where the match is weak. Clone size is stated in some rows and not others, as once, few, many or a class when expanded.

d_gene,v_gene,abundance,j_gene,CDR3nt,CDR3aa
TRBD1,TRBV30,few,TRBJ2-1,TGTGCCTGGAATCCAGGGGGACACAATGAGCAGTTCTTC,CAWNPGGHNEQFF
NA,TRBV30,NA,TRBJ1-1,TGTGCCTGGAGTTTGGGCGTGGAGGGAACTGAAGCTTTCTTT,CAWSLGVEGTEAFF
TRBD2,TRBV7-2,NA,TRBJ2-7,TGTGCCAGCAGCGAGTCCGGGACTAGCGGCTACGAGCAGTACTTC,CASSESGTSGYEQYF
NA,TRBV29-1,many,TRBJ2-6,TGCAGCGTTGAACAGGACTCTGGGGCCAACGTCCTGACTTTC,CSVEQDSGANVLTF
TRBD2,TRBV5-5,few,TRBJ2-3,TGTGCCAGCAGCTTGGCCGGGACTAGCGGGGCGGATACGCAGTATTTT,CASSLAGTSGADTQYF
NA,TRBV5-1,NA,TRBJ2-3,TGCGCCAGCAGCAGTTTATCAAACGGAGGGCGTACAGATACGCAGTATTTT,CASSSLSNGGRTDTQYF
NA,TRBV19,NA,TRBJ1-1,TGTGCCAGTAGTCCGAGGGTTTACTCTGAAGCTTTCTTT,CASSPRVYSEAFF
TRBD1,TRBV5-6,NA,TRBJ1-5,TGTGCCAGCAGCGGGACAGGGGGCGATTCGGCAGGTCAGCCCCAGCATTTT,CASSGTGGDSAGQPQHF
NA,TRBV7-8,few,TRBJ2-3,TGTGCCAGCAGCTTTGGCCTAGATAGAAGCACAGATACGCAGTATTTT,CASSFGLDRSTDTQYF
TRBD1,TRBV9,NA,TRBJ2-3,TGTGCCAGCAGCTCTCGACAGGGGCTAACAGATACGCAGTATTTT,CASSSRQGLTDTQYF
NA,TRBV9,few,TRBJ1-1,TGTGCCAGCAGCGTAGATGGGGACACTGAAGCTTTCTTT,CASSVDGDTEAFF
NA,TRBV21-1,NA,TRBJ2-7,TGTGCCAGCAGCAAAGGGGTCGGGCCACGCTACGAGCAGTACTTC,CASSKGVGPRYEQYF
NA,TRBV29-1,few,TRBJ1-1,TGCAGCGCTGCAAGGGGCCAGGGCACTGAAGCTTTCTTT,CSAARGQGTEAFF
TRBD1,TRBV2,NA,TRBJ2-7,TGTGCCAGCAGCCAGGGACAGGGGATTTTTTCCGAGCAGTACTTC,CASSQGQGIFSEQYF